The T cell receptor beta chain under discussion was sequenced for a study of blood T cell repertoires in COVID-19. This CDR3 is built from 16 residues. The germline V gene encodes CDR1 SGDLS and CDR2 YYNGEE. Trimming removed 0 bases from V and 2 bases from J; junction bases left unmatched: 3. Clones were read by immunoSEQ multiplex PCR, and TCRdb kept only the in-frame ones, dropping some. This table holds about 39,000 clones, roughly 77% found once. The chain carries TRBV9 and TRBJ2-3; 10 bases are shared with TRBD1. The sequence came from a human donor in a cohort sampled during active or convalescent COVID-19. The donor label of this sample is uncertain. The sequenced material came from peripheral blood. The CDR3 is CASSVEGTGDTDTQYF. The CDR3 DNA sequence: TGTGCCAGCAGCGTAGAAGGGACAGGGGACACAGATACGCAGTATTTT.